What follows are 25 T cell receptor beta chains derived from one specimen sequenced in a study of T cells after yellow fever vaccination. TCRdb re-analysed the 5' RACE reads in MiXCR, keeping a single row per CDR3 protein. The sample has around 310,000 distinct CDR3 sequences, 3% to 4.5% seen once; the top ten hold roughly a quarter. Material: PBMCs, obtained 5 days after the yellow fever booster vaccination. These receptors were collected from a man younger than 35 who received the YFV17D yellow fever vaccine.

This clonotype was observed at least ten times. The rearrangement joins TRBV7-2 to TRBJ2-3; D remains ambiguous. Germline-derived CDR1 and CDR2 are SGHTA and FQGNSA. The V and J ends lost 4 bases and 0 bases respectively, with 5 bases between them. The CDR3 has 13 residues. This chain's CDR3 is CASSSGSTDTQYF. DNA for the CDR3: TGTGCCAGCAGCTCCGGGAGCACAGATACGCAGTATTTT.

This clonotype was recorded a few times. The CDR3 loop reads CASGYTSGNTIYF. CDR3 coding DNA: TGTGCCAGCGGTTACACCTCTGGAAACACCATATATTTT. The chain is built from TRBV27 and TRBJ1-3; no definite D call. The CDR3 sequence is 13 residues long. V was pared by 8 bases and J by 0 bases, with 8 bases between. Per the germline V gene, CDR1 is MNHEY and CDR2 is SMNVEV (reference sequence).

Ten or more counts support this clonotype. The V and J genes are TRBV4-3 and TRBJ1-4; 10 bases align to TRBD1. V was pared by 1 base and J by 7 bases, with 0 bases of the junction left unmatched. Germline V gene data show CDR1 as LGHNA and CDR2 as YSLEER. This CDR3 region has 14 residues. CDR3 sequence (DNA): TGCGCCAGCAGCCAAGGGGACAGGGGTGAAAAACTGTTTTTT. Translation: CASSQGDRGEKLFF.

This clonotype has a handful of counts. The chain is built from TRBV7-8 and TRBJ1-1, with 8 bases identical to TRBD1. The length of the CDR3 is 15 residues. The V gene end was trimmed by 0 bases and the J gene end by 6 bases; junction bases not matched to a gene: 6. In germline, CDR1 is SGHVS, CDR2 FQNEAQ. The CDR3 DNA is TGTGCCAGCAGCTTAGCCACAGGGGGGAGAGCTGAAGCTTTCTTT. Amino acids: CASSLATGGRAEAFF.

The chain carries TRBV20-1 and TRBJ1-6; TRBD1 aligns across 7 bases. The CDR3 consists of 11 residues. J was trimmed by 16 bases and V by 0 bases; bases with no gene match: 3. The germline CDR1 and CDR2 sequences are DFQATT and SNEGSKA (reference sequence). The CDR3 coding sequence is TGCAGTGCTAGAGAAGGACAGGCGCTCCACTTT. Its protein is CSAREGQALHF.

V gene TRBV2 combines with J gene TRBJ2-3, with 10 bases aligning to TRBD2. This CDR3 is built from 16 residues. The ends lost 7 bases at V and 5 bases at J; junction bases unmatched: 12. CDR1 and CDR2 from the germline V gene are SNHLY and FYNNEI. The CDR3 nucleotides are TGTGCCAGCAAATGGAGCGGGGGGGTGTCCGAAGATACGCAGTATTTT. Translation: CASKWSGGVSEDTQYF.

The CDR3 here is CASSLFTGPFYEQYF. The CDR3 coding sequence is TGTGCCAGCAGCTTATTCACAGGGCCGTTCTACGAGCAGTACTTC. V gene TRBV11-1 combines with J gene TRBJ2-7; weak D call: TRBD1 (6 bases). Germline CDR1 reads SGHAT; CDR2 reads FQDESV (reference sequence). V lost 2 bases, J lost 3 bases, and 14 bases lay in between. This CDR3 has 15 residues.

This chain connects TRBV7-9 to TRBJ2-1; D gene uncertain. CDR3 length equals 15 residues. CDR1 is SEHNR and CDR2 is FQNEAQ in the germline V gene (reference sequence). V gave up 6 bases and J gave up 0 bases, with 12 bases separating them. CDR3 region: CASRRLSSSYNEQFF. The DNA of the CDR3 is TGTGCCAGCAGAAGACTGTCCAGCTCCTACAATGAGCAGTTCTTC.

In its sample, this clonotype was seen many times. The chain joins TRBV5-1 to TRBJ1-1, with 11 bases matching TRBD1. The V segment lost 4 bases and the J segment 5 bases; nucleotides outside the gene matches: 4. CDR3 length: 14 residues. The germline V gene encodes CDR1 SGHRS and CDR2 YFSETQ. CDR3 in amino acids: CASSDRDRGTEAFF. In DNA, the CDR3 is TGCGCCAGCAGCGACCGGGACAGGGGGACTGAAGCTTTCTTT.

This clonotype was detected many times. This rearrangement joins TRBV7-3 to TRBJ2-1; 9 bases are shared with TRBD2. The CDR3 length is 15 residues. CDR1 and CDR2 (germline): SGHTA, FQGTGA. V lost 5 bases to trimming and J lost 2 bases; unmatched junction nucleotides: 4. CDR3 coding DNA: TGTGCCAGCAGCCCAAGCGGGGGGACCTACAATGAGCAGTTCTTC. This translates into CASSPSGGTYNEQFF.

This chain uses TRBV28 with TRBJ1-2, with 7 bases matching TRBD1. Germline V lookup: CDR1 MDHEN, CDR2 SYDVKM. The CDR3 contains 13 residues. V shed 3 bases, J shed 8 bases, and the junction held 6 bases outside the gene matches. The CDR3, as DNA: TGTGCCAGCAGTTTCGACAGGGTGGACGGCTACACCTTC. Its protein product is CASSFDRVDGYTF.

The gene calls are TRBV30 and TRBJ1-5; the D is unclear. Germline CDR1 and CDR2: GTSNPN and SVGIG (reference sequence). This CDR3 has 14 amino acids. V lost 1 base and J lost 0, with 7 bases in between. CDR3 loop: CAWSGGYSNQPQHF. The CDR3 DNA is TGTGCCTGGAGTGGCGGATATAGCAATCAGCCCCAGCATTTT.

The sample holds a few counts of this clonotype. This chain joins TRBV11-2 and TRBJ2-7, with a tentative D call TRBD1 (6 bases). The V and J ends lost 4 bases and 2 bases respectively, with 18 bases between them. This CDR3 contains 16 residues. Per germline, CDR1 SGHAT and CDR2 FQNNGV. The CDR3: CASSSLRYRDAYEQYF. The DNA for the CDR3 is TGTGCCAGCAGCTCACTCCGGTACAGGGATGCCTACGAGCAGTACTTC.

This clonotype was seen more than once but under ten times. The CDR3 nucleotides read TGCAGTGCTAGAGATCGGAAGGGCCTCACGGAAGCTTTCTTT. Its translation: CSARDRKGLTEAFF. The chain recombines TRBV20-1 with TRBJ1-1; D is uncertain. This CDR3 has 14 amino acids. Germline values: CDR1 DFQATT, CDR2 SNEGSKA (reference sequence). V was pared by 0 bases and J by 8 bases, with 16 bases between.

This clonotype occurred a few times. V is TRBV5-1 and J is TRBJ2-5, with 9 bases that match TRBD2. Germline-derived CDR1 and CDR2 are SGHRS and YFSETQ. Trimming at V came to 1 base and at J to 2 bases, leaving 6 bases not matched to a gene. This CDR3 contains 16 residues. As DNA, the CDR3 is TGCGCCAGCAGCTTGACTAGCGGGTGGTCACAAGAGACCCAGTACTTC. The encoded protein is CASSLTSGWSQETQYF.

This clonotype came up a few times. The chain employs TRBV12-3 or TRBV12-4 and TRBJ1-1; no firm D call. The germline V and J ends were trimmed by 6 bases and 0 bases, with 11 bases remaining between them. This CDR3 comprises 14 residues. This CDR3 is CASRRTELNTEAFF. CDR3 nucleotide sequence: TGTGCCAGCAGACGGACGGAATTGAACACTGAAGCTTTCTTT.

This clonotype was recorded many times. V gene TRBV5-1 combines with J gene TRBJ1-1; a weak D match, TRBD1 (6 bases). Trimming cost V 2 bases and J 5 bases, with 16 bases left between them. Looked up from germline, CDR1 is SGHRS and CDR2 is YFSETQ. The CDR3 loop spans 15 amino acids. The CDR3 DNA sequence: TGCGCCAGCAGCTTCGGCGGGGGCAAGAATACTGAAGCTTTCTTT. Its protein is CASSFGGGKNTEAFF. The full variable domain, completed using reference TRBV5-1 and TRBJ1-1, is KAGVTQTPRYLIKTRGQQVTLSCSPISGHRSVSWYQQTPGQGLQFLFEYFSETQRNKGNFPGRFSGRQFSNSRSEMNVSTLELGDSALYLCASSFGGGKNTEAFFGQGTRLTVV.

The rearrangement uses TRBV7-2 and TRBJ2-2; TRBD1 matches 9 bases. The V gene's germline CDR1 is SGHTA and CDR2 FQGNSA. V lost 3 bases, J lost 7 bases, and 6 bases stayed unmatched. CDR3 length: 15 amino acids. CDR3 sequence (DNA): TGTGCCAGCAGCTTGAACAGGGGGCTAGGCGGGGAGCTGTTTTTT. Translating it yields CASSLNRGLGGELFF.

The table lists this clonotype with a few counts. The chain employs TRBV18 and TRBJ1-1; D is possibly TRBD1 (6 bases). With 1 base removed from V and 4 bases from J, the gap between germline ends came to 13 bases. The germline CDR1 and CDR2 sequences are KGHSH and LQKENI. There are 15 residues in the CDR3. The CDR3 DNA is TGTGCCAGCTCACCACTCCTCGGGGGCGGCACTGAAGCTTTCTTT. The encoded protein is CASSPLLGGGTEAFF.

This chain joins TRBV19 and TRBJ2-4; 8 nucleotides align to TRBD2. J was trimmed by 4 bases and V by 7 bases; bases with no gene match: 12. Germline values: CDR1 LNHDA, CDR2 SQIVND (reference sequence). This CDR3 is built from 16 residues. The CDR3: CASTPRGGLRKNIQYF. The CDR3 DNA reads TGTGCCAGTACCCCTCGCGGGGGGTTAAGAAAAAACATTCAGTACTTC.

The chain is built from TRBV29-1 and TRBJ1-5; 7 positions agree with TRBD1. Germline lookup yields CDR1 SQVTM and CDR2 ANQGSEA. The CDR3 totals 12 residues. J gave up 9 bases and V 5 bases, and 7 bases lay outside the gene matches. The CDR3 bases are TGCAGCGTTCAACAGGGGTCCCGGCCCCAGCATTTT. Its protein product is CSVQQGSRPQHF.

This sequence joins TRBV5-1 and TRBJ1-2; D might be TRBD1 (6 bases). V lost 0 bases and J lost 8, with 14 bases in between. The CDR3 is made up of 14 amino acids. In germline, CDR1 is SGHRS, CDR2 YFSETQ. The CDR3 reads CASSLDGDRLGYTF. CDR3 in DNA: TGCGCCAGCAGCTTGGACGGAGACAGGCTCGGCTACACCTTC.

CDR3 in amino acids: CASSFEGSNSPLHF. For the CDR3, the DNA is TGTGCCAGCAGTTTCGAGGGCAGCAATTCACCCCTCCACTTT. The rearrangement joins TRBV27 to TRBJ1-6; no reliable D call. The V gene lost 3 bases and the J gene lost 7 bases, with 10 bases spanning the gap. Per the germline V gene, CDR1 is MNHEY and CDR2 is SMNVEV (reference sequence). There are 14 residues in the CDR3.

The CDR3 sequence: CSLGSPSTDTQYF. The CDR3, as DNA: TGCAGCTTAGGCAGTCCTAGCACAGATACGCAGTATTTT. This chain links TRBV20-1 with TRBJ2-3, with no clear D. This CDR3 region has 13 residues. Germline V lookup: CDR1 DFQATT, CDR2 SNEGSKA (reference sequence).

This clonotype was detected ten times or more. This chain links TRBV5-1 with TRBJ2-1; 9 bases line up with TRBD1. V shed 4 bases and J 9 bases; nucleotides not matched to a gene: 8. The CDR3 sequence is 14 residues long. Germline CDR1 is SGHRS and CDR2 is YFSETQ. The CDR3 bases are TGCGCCAGCAGCCTCGGGACAGGGAAGGTTGAGCAGTTCTTC. Its translation: CASSLGTGKVEQFF.